This TCR beta chain was sequenced for a study of T cells in Graves' hyperthyroidism and ophthalmopathy. This clonotype came up many times. Antigen unknown. The CDR3 is 12 amino acids. Trimming left V 1 base short and J 8 bases short, with 8 bases between. Germline V lookup: CDR1 MGHRA, CDR2 YSYEKL. The study's findings and limits: Researchers found most expanded thyroid clonotypes above 0.001 in blood as well. Separating ophthalmopathy from stable hyperthyroidism was achieved by a 13 V-J model.

The TCR beta CDR3 regions underwent amplification using RNA transcripts as the source. RT-PCR in the first round (using the HTBI primer set) targeted the TCR CDR3. TCRdb ran MiXCR on the multiplex PCR reads and lists one entry per CDR3 protein. The sample lists around 250,000 distinct CDR3 sequences, over 15% occurring once. The receptor was isolated from a woman between 18 and 29 years old with Graves' ophthalmopathy. The chain is built from TRBV4-1 and TRBJ1-2, with D possibly TRBD1 on 5 matching bases. Sequencing input: blood. CDR3 coding DNA: TGCGCCAGCAGCCAAGGACGGGGGGGCTACACCTTC. Translating it yields CASSQGRGGYTF.